This T cell receptor (beta chain) was retrieved from a study of CD8+CD57+ T cells in acquired aplastic anemia. Study in general: When averaged, DNA from sorted CD4+ and CD8+ cells came to 3 to 4 ug.

This clonotype appeared many times. As yet, its antigen is unknown. Study-level findings and limits: Common to patients and controls were about 31 CD8+ CDR3 sequences.

Researchers used genomic DNA as the template to profile TCR beta VDJ and CDR3. TCRdb reanalysed the reads using MiXCR and keeps one entry per CDR3 protein. The table records about 220,000 distinct CDR3 sequences, 34% of them present only once. J lost 9 bases, V lost 6 bases, and 8 bases had no gene match. From germline, CDR1 is WSHSY and CDR2 SAAADI. The CDR3 totals 13 residues. This receptor was taken from a human donor in good health, serving as a control. The rearrangement links TRBV10-2 to TRBJ2-1, with TRBD2 identical over 7 bases. Sequencing was performed on sorted CD4+, CD8+, or CD8+CD57+ T cells (not recorded which) from PBMCs. The CDR3 DNA reads TGCGCCAGCAGCGCAGGACTAGTTGCTGAGCAGTTCTTC. As protein: CASSAGLVAEQFF.